This is a list of T cell receptor beta chains from one sample in a study of T cell changes during pregnancy in multiple sclerosis. Generated by immunoSEQ multiplex PCR, the TCRdb table keeps only in-frame clones and is missing some. The table has under 45,000 clones, about 88% seen once; the top ten hold under 5%. The sequencing here drew on CD8+ T cells from peripheral blood mononuclear cells, taken in the first trimester of pregnancy. Receptors were obtained from a female donor with multiple sclerosis, enrolled in a pregnancy study. Both conserved end residues are part of each CDR3. Fields, in order: clone size, J gene, V gene, D gene, CDR3 protein, CDR3 DNA. The D gene is left open where the match is weak. The size field is filled for only some rows; it gives once, few, many or a size class.

clone_size: .; j_call: TRBJ1-2; v_call: TRBV7-9; d_call: .; cdr3_aa: CASSSGTAHSFYTF; cdr3_nt: TGTGCCAGCAGCTCCGGGACTGCCCACTCCTTCTACACCTTC
clone_size: .; j_call: TRBJ2-3; v_call: TRBV7-9; d_call: TRBD1; cdr3_aa: CASSLGQGLSSTDTQYF; cdr3_nt: TGTGCCAGCAGCTTAGGACAGGGCTTGTCTAGCACAGATACGCAGTATTTT
clone_size: .; j_call: TRBJ2-1; v_call: TRBV30; d_call: TRBD2; cdr3_aa: CAWSAGTSPTEQFF; cdr3_nt: TGTGCCTGGAGTGCCGGGACTAGCCCAACTGAGCAGTTCTTC
clone_size: .; j_call: TRBJ1-1; v_call: TRBV6-5; d_call: .; cdr3_aa: CASSPSGGYTEAFF; cdr3_nt: TGTGCCAGCAGCCCATCGGGGGGGTACACTGAAGCTTTCTTT
clone_size: .; j_call: TRBJ1-4; v_call: TRBV6-1; d_call: TRBD1; cdr3_aa: CASSVDRGEKLFF; cdr3_nt: TGTGCCAGCAGTGTGGACAGGGGAGAAAAACTGTTTTTT
clone_size: .; j_call: TRBJ2-5; v_call: TRBV5-4; d_call: TRBD2; cdr3_aa: CASSKTQAGGRETQYF; cdr3_nt: TGTGCCAGCAGCAAAACTCAAGCGGGGGGGCGGGAGACCCAGTACTTC
clone_size: .; j_call: TRBJ1-2; v_call: TRBV9; d_call: .; cdr3_aa: CASHPGGLGAGYTF; cdr3_nt: TGTGCCAGCCACCCGGGAGGCCTCGGAGCAGGCTACACCTTC
clone_size: .; j_call: TRBJ2-1; v_call: TRBV5-6; d_call: TRBD1; cdr3_aa: CASSLGTGSRQFF; cdr3_nt: TGTGCCAGCAGCTTGGGGACAGGGTCACGACAGTTCTTC
clone_size: .; j_call: TRBJ2-1; v_call: TRBV11-2; d_call: .; cdr3_aa: CASSRPLAEYNEQFF; cdr3_nt: TGTGCCAGCAGCCGTCCACTAGCAGAGTACAATGAGCAGTTCTTC
clone_size: .; j_call: TRBJ2-1; v_call: TRBV2; d_call: .; cdr3_aa: CASSEDSRLYNEQFF; cdr3_nt: TGTGCCAGCAGTGAGGACAGTAGGCTCTACAATGAGCAGTTCTTC
clone_size: once; j_call: TRBJ2-7; v_call: TRBV27; d_call: .; cdr3_aa: CASSLFSGAYEQYF; cdr3_nt: TGTGCCAGCAGTTTATTTTCGGGGGCCTACGAGCAGTACTTC
clone_size: .; j_call: TRBJ1-2; v_call: TRBV7-8; d_call: TRBD1; cdr3_aa: CASSLATGQGARGYTF; cdr3_nt: TGTGCCAGCAGCTTAGCAACGGGACAGGGGGCTCGTGGCTACACCTTC
clone_size: .; j_call: TRBJ2-1; v_call: TRBV6-5; d_call: TRBD2; cdr3_aa: CASSASSGGANEQFF; cdr3_nt: TGTGCCAGCAGCGCCTCCAGCGGGGGGGCCAATGAGCAGTTCTTC